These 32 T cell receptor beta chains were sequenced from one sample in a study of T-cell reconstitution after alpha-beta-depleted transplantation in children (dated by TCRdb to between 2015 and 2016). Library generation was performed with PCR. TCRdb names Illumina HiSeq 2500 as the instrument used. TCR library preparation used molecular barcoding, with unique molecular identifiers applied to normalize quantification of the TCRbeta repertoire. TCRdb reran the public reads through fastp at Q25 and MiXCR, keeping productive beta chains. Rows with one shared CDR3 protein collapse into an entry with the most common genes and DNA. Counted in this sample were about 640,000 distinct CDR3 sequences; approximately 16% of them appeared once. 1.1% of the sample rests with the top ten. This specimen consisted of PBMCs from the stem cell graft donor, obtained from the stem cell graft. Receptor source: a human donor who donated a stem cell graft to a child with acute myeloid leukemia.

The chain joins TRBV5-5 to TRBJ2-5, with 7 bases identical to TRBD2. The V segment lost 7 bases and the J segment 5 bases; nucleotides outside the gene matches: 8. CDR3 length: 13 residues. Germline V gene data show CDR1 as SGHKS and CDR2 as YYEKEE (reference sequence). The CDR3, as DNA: TGTGCCAGCTTCCTGACTAGCAGGGAGACCCAGTACTTC. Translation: CASFLTSRETQYF.

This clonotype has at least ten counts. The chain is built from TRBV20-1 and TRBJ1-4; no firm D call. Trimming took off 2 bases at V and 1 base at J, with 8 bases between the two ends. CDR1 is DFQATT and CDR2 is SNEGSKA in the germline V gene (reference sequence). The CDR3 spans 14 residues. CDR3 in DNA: TGCAGTGCTAGACGGAGGATAACTAATGAAAAACTGTTTTTT. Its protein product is CSARRRITNEKLFF.

CDR3 sequence (DNA): TGCGCCAGCAGCGGAACGACAGGCACTGAAGCTTTCTTT. Protein: CASSGTTGTEAFF. The V gene is TRBV5-1, the J gene TRBJ1-1; a weak D match, TRBD1 (6 bases). V gave up 4 bases and J gave up 4 bases, with 11 bases separating them. The CDR3 totals 13 residues. Germline V gene lookup returns CDR1 SGHRS and CDR2 YFSETQ.

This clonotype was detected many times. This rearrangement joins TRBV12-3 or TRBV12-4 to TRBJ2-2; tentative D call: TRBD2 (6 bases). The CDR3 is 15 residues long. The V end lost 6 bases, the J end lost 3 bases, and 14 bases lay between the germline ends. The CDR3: CASRPRRGYTGELFF. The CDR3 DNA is TGTGCCAGCAGACCACGCCGGGGGTACACCGGGGAGCTGTTTTTT.

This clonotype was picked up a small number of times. The DNA for the CDR3 is TGCGCCAGCAGCTTGTTGGTAGCGGGGGAGACCCAGTACTTC. Its protein is CASSLLVAGETQYF. This chain uses TRBV5-1 with TRBJ2-5, with TRBD2 identical over 8 bases. Germline values: CDR1 SGHRS, CDR2 YFSETQ. The CDR3 contains 14 residues. Germline trimming cut 1 base from V and 5 bases from J; bases unmatched to any gene: 4.

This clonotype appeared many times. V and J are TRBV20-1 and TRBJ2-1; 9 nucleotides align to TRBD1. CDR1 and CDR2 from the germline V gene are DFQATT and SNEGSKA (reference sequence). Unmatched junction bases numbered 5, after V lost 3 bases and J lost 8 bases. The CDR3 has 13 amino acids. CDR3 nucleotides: TGCAGTGCTAGGGACAGGGGTCCGGATGAGCAGTTCTTC. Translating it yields CSARDRGPDEQFF.

The DNA for the CDR3 is TGTGCCATCAGTGGACAGCGCATCAATCAGCCCCAGCATTTT. Translation: CAISGQRINQPQHF. The V gene is TRBV10-3, the J gene TRBJ1-5; possibly TRBD1 for D (5 bases). Germline V lookup: CDR1 ENHRY, CDR2 SYGVKD. The length of the CDR3 is 14 residues. V was cut by 4 bases and J by 3 bases, with 10 bases left in between.

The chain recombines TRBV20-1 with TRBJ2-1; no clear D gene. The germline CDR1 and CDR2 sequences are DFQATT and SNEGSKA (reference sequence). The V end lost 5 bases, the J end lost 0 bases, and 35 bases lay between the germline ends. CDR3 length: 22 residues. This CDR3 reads CSAVPLAGQFSTPQSSYNEQFF. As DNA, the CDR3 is TGCAGTGCTGTCCCCCTTGCCGGGCAATTCTCAACCCCTCAATCCTCCTACAATGAGCAGTTCTTC.

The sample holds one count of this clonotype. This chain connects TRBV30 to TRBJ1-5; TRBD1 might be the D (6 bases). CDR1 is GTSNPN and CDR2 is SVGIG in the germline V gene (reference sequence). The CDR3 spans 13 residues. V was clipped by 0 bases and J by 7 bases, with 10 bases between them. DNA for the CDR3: TGTGCCTGGAGTGTACAGGGAGGACAGCCCCAGCATTTT. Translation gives CAWSVQGGQPQHF.

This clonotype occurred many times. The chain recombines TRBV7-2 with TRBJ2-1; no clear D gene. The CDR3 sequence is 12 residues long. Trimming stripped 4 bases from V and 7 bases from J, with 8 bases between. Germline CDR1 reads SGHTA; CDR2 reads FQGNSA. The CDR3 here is CASSSDGNEQFF. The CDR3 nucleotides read TGTGCCAGCAGCTCCGACGGTAATGAGCAGTTCTTC.

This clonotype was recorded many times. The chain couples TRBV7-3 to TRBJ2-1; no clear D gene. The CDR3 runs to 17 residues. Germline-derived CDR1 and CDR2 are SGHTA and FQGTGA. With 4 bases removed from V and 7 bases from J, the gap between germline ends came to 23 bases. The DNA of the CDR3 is TGTGCCAGCAGCTCACCCTTAGGTCGAAAGGGCATGAATGAGCAGTTCTTC. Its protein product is CASSSPLGRKGMNEQFF.

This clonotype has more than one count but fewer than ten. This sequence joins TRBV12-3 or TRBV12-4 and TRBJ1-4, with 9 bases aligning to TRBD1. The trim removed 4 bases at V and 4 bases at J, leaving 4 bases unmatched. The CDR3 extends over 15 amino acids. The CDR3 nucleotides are TGTGCCAGCAGTTCCGGACAGGGGATTAATGAAAAACTGTTTTTT. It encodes CASSSGQGINEKLFF.

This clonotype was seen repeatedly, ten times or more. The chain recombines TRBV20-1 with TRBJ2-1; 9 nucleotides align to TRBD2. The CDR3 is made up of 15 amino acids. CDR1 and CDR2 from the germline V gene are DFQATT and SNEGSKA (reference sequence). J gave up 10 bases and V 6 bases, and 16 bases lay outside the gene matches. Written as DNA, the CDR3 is TGCAGTGCCTGGGCTGGGCTAGCGGGGCTAGGAGAGCAGTTCTTC. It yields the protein CSAWAGLAGLGEQFF.

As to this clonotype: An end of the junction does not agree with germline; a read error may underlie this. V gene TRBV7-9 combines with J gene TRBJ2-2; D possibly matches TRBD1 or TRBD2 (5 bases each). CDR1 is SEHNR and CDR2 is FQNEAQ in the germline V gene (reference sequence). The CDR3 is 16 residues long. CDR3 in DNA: TGTGCCAGCAGCTTAGGATCCAGAGGCCGAACCGGGGACCTGTTTTTT. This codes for CASSLGSRGRTGDLFF.

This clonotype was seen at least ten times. CDR3 nucleotides: TGCAGTGCGCTCGGACACCAAGAGACCCAGTACTTC. Translating it yields CSALGHQETQYF. The chain carries TRBV20-1 and TRBJ2-5; D remains unclear. There are 12 residues in the CDR3. V lost 6 bases to trimming and J lost 0 bases, with 8 bases between them. Germline V gene sequence: CDR1 DFQATT, CDR2 SNEGSKA (reference sequence).

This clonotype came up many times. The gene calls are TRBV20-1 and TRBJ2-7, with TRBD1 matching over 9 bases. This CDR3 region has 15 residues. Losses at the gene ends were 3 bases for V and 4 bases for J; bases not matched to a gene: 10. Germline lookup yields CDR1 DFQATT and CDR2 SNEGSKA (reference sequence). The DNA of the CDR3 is TGCAGTGCTAGGGGAGGACAGGGGAAGGGGTACGAGCAGTACGTC. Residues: CSARGGQGKGYEQYV.

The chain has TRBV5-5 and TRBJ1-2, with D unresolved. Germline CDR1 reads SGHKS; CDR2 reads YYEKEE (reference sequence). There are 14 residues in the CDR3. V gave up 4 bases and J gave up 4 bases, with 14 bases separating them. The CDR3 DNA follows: TGTGCCAGCAGCCCCCAGTCGGGCAGCTATGGCTACACCTTC. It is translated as CASSPQSGSYGYTF.

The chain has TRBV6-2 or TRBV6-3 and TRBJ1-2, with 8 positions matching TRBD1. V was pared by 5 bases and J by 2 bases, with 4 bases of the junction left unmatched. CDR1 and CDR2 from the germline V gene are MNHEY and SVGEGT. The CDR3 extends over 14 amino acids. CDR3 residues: CASSRTGNNYGYTF. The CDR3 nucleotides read TGTGCCAGCAGTCGGACAGGGAACAACTATGGCTACACCTTC.

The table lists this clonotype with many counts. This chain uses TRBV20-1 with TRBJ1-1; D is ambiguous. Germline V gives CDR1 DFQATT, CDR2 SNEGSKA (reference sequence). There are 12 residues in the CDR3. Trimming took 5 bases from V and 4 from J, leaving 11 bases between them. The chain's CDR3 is CSAWRMSTEAFF. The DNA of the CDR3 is TGCAGTGCTTGGAGGATGAGCACTGAAGCTTTCTTT.

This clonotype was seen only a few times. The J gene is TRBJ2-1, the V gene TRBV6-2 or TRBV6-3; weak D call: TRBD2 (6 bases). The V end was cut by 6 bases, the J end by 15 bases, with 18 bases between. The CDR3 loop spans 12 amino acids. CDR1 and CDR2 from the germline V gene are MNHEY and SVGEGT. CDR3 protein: CASSPGTSHRFF. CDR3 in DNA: TGTGCCAGCAGCCCCGGGACTTCCCACCGGTTCTTC.

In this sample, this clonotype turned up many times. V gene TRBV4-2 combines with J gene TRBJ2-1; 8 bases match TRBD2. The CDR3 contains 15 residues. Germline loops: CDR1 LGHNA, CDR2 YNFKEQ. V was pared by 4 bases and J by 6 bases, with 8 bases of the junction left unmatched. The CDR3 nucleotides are TGTGCCAGCAGCCTGCGGGTAGCGGGGACCAATGAGCAGTTCTTC. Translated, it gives CASSLRVAGTNEQFF.

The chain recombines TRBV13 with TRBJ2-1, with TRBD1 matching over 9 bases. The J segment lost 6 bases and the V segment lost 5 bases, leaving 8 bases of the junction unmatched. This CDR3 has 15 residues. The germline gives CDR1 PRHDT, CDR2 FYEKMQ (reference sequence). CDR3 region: CASSGDRVRGNEQFF. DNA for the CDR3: TGTGCCAGCAGCGGGGACAGGGTGCGGGGCAATGAGCAGTTCTTC.

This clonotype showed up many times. The chain's CDR3 is CSAGGQGGYNEQFF. The DNA of the CDR3 is TGCAGTGCTGGCGGACAGGGTGGCTACAATGAGCAGTTCTTC. The chain joins TRBV20-1 to TRBJ2-1; 8 nucleotides line up with TRBD1. V shed 5 bases and J 3 bases; nucleotides not matched to a gene: 6. Germline V CDR1 and CDR2: DFQATT, SNEGSKA (reference sequence). The CDR3 runs to 14 residues.

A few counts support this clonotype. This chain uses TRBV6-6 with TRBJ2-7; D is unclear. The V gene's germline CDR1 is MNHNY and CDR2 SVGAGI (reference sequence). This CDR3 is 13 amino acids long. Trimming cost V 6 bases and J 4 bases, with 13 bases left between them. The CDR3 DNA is TGTGCCAGCAGGGATAATCAATGGTACGAGCAGTACTTC. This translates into CASRDNQWYEQYF.

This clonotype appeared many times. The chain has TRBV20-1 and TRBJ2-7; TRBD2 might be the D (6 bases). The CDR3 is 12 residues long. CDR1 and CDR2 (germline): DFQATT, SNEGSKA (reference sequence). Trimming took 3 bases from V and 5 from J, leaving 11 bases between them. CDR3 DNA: TGCAGTGCTAGGGGGGGTAAGGACGAGCAGTACTTC. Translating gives CSARGGKDEQYF.

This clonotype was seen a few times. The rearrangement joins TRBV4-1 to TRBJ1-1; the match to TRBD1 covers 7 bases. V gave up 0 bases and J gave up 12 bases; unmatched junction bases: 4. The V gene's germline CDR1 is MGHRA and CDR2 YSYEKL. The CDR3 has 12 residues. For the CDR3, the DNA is TGCGCCAGCAGCCAAGATGACAGGGAACCTTTCTTT. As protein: CASSQDDREPFF.

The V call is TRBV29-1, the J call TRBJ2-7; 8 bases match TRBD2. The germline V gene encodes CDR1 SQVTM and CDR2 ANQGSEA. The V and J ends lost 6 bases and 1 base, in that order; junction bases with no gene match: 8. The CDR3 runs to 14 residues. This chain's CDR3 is CSVVSGERSYEQYF. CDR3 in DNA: TGCAGCGTGGTTAGCGGGGAAAGATCCTACGAGCAGTACTTC.

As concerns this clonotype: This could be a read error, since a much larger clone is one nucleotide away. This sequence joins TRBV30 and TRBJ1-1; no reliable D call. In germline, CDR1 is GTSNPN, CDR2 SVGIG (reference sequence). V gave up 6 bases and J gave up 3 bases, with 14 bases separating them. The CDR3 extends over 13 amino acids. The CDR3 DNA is TGTGCCTGCCGCAAGGGAATGGACACTGAAGCTTTCTTT. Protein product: CACRKGMDTEAFF.

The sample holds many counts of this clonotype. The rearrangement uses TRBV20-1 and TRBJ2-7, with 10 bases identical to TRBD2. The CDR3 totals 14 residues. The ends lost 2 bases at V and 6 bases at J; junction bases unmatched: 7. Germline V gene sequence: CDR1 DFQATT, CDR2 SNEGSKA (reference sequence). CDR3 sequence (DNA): TGCAGTGCTAGACTAGCGGGGGAAGTAGGCGAGCAGTACGTC. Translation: CSARLAGEVGEQYV.

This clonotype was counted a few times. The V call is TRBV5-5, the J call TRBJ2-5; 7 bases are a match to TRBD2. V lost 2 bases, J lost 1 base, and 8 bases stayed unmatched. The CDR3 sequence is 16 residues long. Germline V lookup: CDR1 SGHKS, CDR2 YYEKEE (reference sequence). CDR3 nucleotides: TGTGCCAGCAGCTTCCGAGCGGGGACTTCCCAAGAGACCCAGTACTTC. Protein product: CASSFRAGTSQETQYF.

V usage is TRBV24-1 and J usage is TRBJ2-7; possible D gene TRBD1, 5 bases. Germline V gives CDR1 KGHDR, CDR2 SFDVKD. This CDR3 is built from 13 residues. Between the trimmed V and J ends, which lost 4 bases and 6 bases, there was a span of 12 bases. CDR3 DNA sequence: TGTGCCACCAGTGACCTGGGGCGAAGCGAGCAGTACTTC. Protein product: CATSDLGRSEQYF.

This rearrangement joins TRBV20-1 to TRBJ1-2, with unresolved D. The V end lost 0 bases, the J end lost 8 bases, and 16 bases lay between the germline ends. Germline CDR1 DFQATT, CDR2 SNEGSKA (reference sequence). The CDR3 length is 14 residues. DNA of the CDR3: TGCAGTGCTAGAGACCCCGGGAAGTCCTGGGGCTACACCTTC. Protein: CSARDPGKSWGYTF.